This T cell receptor beta chain is drawn from a study of blood T cell repertoires in COVID-19. Study details: In each case, the material was cDNA or gDNA derived from T cells, B-cell-depleted T cells, or PBMCs.

A case of COVID-19 had been met by exposed participants within 2 weeks before study entry. Libraries were prepared by immunoSEQ multiplex PCR; TCRdb keeps only in-frame clonotypes and omits some of them. The sample comprises approximately 220,000 clones, roughly four fifths of which are singletons, and about 4.8% rests with the top ten. The CDR3 is 15 residues long. From germline, CDR1 is SGHNT and CDR2 YYREEE (reference sequence). The V end lost 1 base, the J end lost 0 bases, and 10 bases lay between the germline ends. The J gene is TRBJ1-1, the V gene TRBV5-4; the D is unclear. The receptor comes from a woman aged 45-60 years who had been exposed to COVID-19. The material sequenced was PBMCs or T cells enriched from blood (not recorded which). The CDR3 protein is CASSLQNPLNTEAFF. The CDR3 nucleotides read TGTGCCAGCAGCTTGCAGAACCCCTTGAACACTGAAGCTTTCTTT. Full variable domain (outside the CDR3, taken from reference TRBV5-4 and TRBJ1-1): ETGVTQSPTHLIKTRGQQVTLRCSSQSGHNTVSWYQQALGQGPQFIFQYYREEENGRGNFPPRFSGLQFPNYSSELNVNALELDDSALYLCASSLQNPLNTEAFFGQGTRLTVV.